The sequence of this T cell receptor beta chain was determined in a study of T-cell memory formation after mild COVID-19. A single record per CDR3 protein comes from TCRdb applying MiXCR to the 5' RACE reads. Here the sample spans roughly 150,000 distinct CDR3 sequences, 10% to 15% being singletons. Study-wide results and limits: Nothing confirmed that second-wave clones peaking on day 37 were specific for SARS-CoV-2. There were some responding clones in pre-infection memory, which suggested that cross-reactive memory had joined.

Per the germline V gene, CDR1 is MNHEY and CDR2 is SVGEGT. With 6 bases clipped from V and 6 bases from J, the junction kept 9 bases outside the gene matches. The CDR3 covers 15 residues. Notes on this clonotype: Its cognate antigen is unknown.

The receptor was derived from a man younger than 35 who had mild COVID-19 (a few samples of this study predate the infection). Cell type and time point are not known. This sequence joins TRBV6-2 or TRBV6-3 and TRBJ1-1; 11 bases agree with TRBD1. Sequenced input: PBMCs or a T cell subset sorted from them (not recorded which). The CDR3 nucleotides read TGTGCCAGCAGGGACCCCGGGACAGGGGGATCTGAAGCTTTCTTT. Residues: CASRDPGTGGSEAFF.